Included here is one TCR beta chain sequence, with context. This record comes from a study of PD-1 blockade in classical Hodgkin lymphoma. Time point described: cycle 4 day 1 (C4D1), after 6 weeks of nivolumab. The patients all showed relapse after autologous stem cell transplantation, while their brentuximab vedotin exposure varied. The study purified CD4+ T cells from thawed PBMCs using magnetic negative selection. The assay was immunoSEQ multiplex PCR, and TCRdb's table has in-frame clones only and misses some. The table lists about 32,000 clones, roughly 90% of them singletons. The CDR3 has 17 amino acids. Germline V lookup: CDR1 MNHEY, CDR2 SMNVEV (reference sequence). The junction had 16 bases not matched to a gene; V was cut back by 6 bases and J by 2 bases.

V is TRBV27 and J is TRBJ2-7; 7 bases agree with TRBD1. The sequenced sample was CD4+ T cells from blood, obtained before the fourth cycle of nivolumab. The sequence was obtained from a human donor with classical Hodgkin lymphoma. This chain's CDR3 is CASSYRKHRGGTYEQYF. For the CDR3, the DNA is TGTGCCAGCAGCTACCGCAAACACAGGGGTGGGACCTACGAGCAGTACTTC.